Listed below are T cell receptor beta chains from one sample, sequenced in a study of neurological immune-mediated disorders. TCRdb reanalysed the 5' RACE reads using MiXCR and keeps one entry per CDR3 protein. This table has tens of thousands of distinct CDR3 sequences, less than 8.5% appearing once. Specimen: PBMCs. The receptors here all came from a woman aged 40 to 49 in good health. Each CDR3 is given with its conserved first and last residue. The D gene is left open where the match is weak.

D gene	V gene	J gene	CDR3 protein
-	TRBV6-5	TRBJ1-2	CASSYRETGYGYTF
-	TRBV12-2	TRBJ2-1	CASRLVAGLNEQFF
-	TRBV9	TRBJ2-1	CASSPLGGRLDEQFF
-	TRBV18	TRBJ2-1	CASSPGGAPSYNEQFF
TRBD1	TRBV28	TRBJ2-1	CASSLRQGISQFF
-	TRBV7-9	TRBJ2-1	CASTKTSYNEQFF
-	TRBV6-5	TRBJ1-3	CASSSPRRGSSGNTIYF
-	TRBV5-1	TRBJ2-6	CASGVGAGANVLTF
TRBD2	TRBV12-3/TRBV12-4	TRBJ2-3	CASSLIQREGRDTQYF
TRBD2	TRBV5-4	TRBJ2-2	CASSPILGGATGELFF
TRBD1	TRBV24-1	TRBJ2-2	CAIRDSATGELFF
-	TRBV20-1	TRBJ1-2	CSASSLSRGNYGYTF
-	TRBV20-1	TRBJ1-1	CSASSPYGTRGSTEAFF
-	TRBV10-3	TRBJ2-2	CAAALDPVYTGELFF
-	TRBV10-3	TRBJ1-1	CAISESQGTPRSTEAFF
-	TRBV6-2/TRBV6-3	TRBJ1-3	CASTDPGGNTIYF
TRBD1	TRBV20-1	TRBJ2-7	CSARDLPGGRSYEQYF
TRBD1	TRBV9	TRBJ1-2	CASAGTGVDGYTF
-	TRBV3-1	TRBJ1-2	CASSQEAVRGYYGYTF
-	TRBV29-1	TRBJ2-1	CSSYPGTSNEQFF
TRBD1	TRBV4-2	TRBJ2-2	CASSQNYRGANTGELFF
-	TRBV5-1	TRBJ2-6	CASSLDGGPGANVLTF
TRBD1	TRBV5-6	TRBJ2-1	CASSPDRAPYNEQFF
-	TRBV6-5	TRBJ1-3	CASRLREGGNTIYF
TRBD2	TRBV9	TRBJ2-2	CASSPMTSGDTGELFF
TRBD2	TRBV20-1	TRBJ2-1	CSARKAGVNEQFF
-	TRBV6-1	TRBJ1-5	CASSGPGPNQPQHF
-	TRBV20-1	TRBJ1-5	CSARDQRGSNQPQHF
-	TRBV4-1	TRBJ2-1	CASSPLRLVRSYNEQFF
-	TRBV11-1	TRBJ2-2	CASSVRGSGELFF
-	TRBV6-6	TRBJ1-1	CASIKGGLQNTEAFF
TRBD1	TRBV10-3	TRBJ1-2	CAITQTGNYGYTF
-	TRBV20-1	TRBJ2-3	CSARPFLDGRSTDTQYF
-	TRBV12-3/TRBV12-4	TRBJ1-6	CASSLYSGAKGSPLHF
TRBD2	TRBV28	TRBJ2-2	CVSSSGRAAGELFF
-	TRBV5-1	TRBJ2-1	CASGTILDGEQFF
-	TRBV19	TRBJ2-3	CASTDGGNTDTQYF
TRBD1	TRBV5-1	TRBJ2-7	CASSLTGQGYEQYF
TRBD1	TRBV12-3/TRBV12-4	TRBJ1-6	CASSFGQGNSPLHF
-	TRBV3-1	TRBJ2-2	CASTPGTPNTGELFF
-	TRBV5-6	TRBJ2-5	CASSLRSGAWRETQYF
TRBD2	TRBV6-1	TRBJ2-3	CASSDLAGVSYTQYF
TRBD1	TRBV28	TRBJ1-5	CASSFPPIRTGSIPLLPQHF
-	TRBV20-1	TRBJ1-6	CSARWGGSSYNSPLHF
-	TRBV5-4	TRBJ1-4	CASSRTVSTNEKLFF
-	TRBV20-1	TRBJ1-1	CSARGAPNTEAFF
TRBD1	TRBV30	TRBJ1-2	CAWSVDRGFGYTF
-	TRBV7-2	TRBJ1-6	CASSLGGAPVSPLHF
TRBD2	TRBV25-1	TRBJ2-1	CASSAQAGGPGEQFF
-	TRBV5-8	TRBJ1-1	CASSLAQVNTEAFF
-	TRBV29-1	TRBJ2-2	CSAEQGSGTGELFF
TRBD1	TRBV20-1	TRBJ1-5	CSAPLGGGGQPQHF
-	TRBV5-1	TRBJ1-1	CASSLGAAPEAFF
TRBD1	TRBV20-1	TRBJ2-5	CSAKDPFVAGTGVQETQYF
TRBD2	TRBV20-1	TRBJ2-3	CSARDGGRADTQYF
TRBD2	TRBV4-3	TRBJ2-1	CASSPGAGATRLAGGLYNEQFF
-	TRBV4-1	TRBJ2-4	CASSQEEGRLNIQYF
TRBD1	TRBV10-1	TRBJ2-1	CASSAEGGLYNEQFF
-	TRBV7-9	TRBJ1-1	CASSPEGPYTEAFF